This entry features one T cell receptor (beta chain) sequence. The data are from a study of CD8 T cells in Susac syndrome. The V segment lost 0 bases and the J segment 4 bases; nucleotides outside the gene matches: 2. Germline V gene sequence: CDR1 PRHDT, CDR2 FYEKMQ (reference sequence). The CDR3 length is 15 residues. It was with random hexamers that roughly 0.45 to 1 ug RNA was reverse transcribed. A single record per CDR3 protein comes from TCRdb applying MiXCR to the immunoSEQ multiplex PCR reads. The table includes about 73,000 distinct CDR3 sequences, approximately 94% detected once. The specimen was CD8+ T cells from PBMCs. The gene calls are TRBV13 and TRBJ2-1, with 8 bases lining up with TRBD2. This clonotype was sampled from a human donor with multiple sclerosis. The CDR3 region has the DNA TGTGCCAGCAGCTTAGGGACTAGCGTATACAATGAGCAGTTCTTC. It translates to CASSLGTSVYNEQFF.